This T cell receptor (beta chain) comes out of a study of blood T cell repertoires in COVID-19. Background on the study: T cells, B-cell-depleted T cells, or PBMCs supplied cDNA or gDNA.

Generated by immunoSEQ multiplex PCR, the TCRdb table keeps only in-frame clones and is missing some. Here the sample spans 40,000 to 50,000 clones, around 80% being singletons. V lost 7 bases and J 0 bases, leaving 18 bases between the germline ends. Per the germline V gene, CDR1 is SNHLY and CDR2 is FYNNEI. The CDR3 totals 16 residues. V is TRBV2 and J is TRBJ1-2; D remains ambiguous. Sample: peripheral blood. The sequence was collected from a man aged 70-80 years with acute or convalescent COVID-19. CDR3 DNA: TGTGCCAGCATTTCCTTGACGGGTCCCACTAACTATGGCTACACCTTC. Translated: CASISLTGPTNYGYTF.